This TCR beta chain derives from a study of CD8+ T cells in alopecia areata. Treatment in this sample: oral pan-JAK inhibitor, 5-10 mg twice daily. Remarks on this clone: Its antigen is still unknown.

Reverse transcribed after extraction, RNA yielded cDNA as the sequencing template. Repertoires were generated with immunoSEQ multiplex PCR, while TCRdb's copy carries only in-frame clones and drops some. The data contain tens of thousands of clones, about two thirds of them singletons. Study-wide findings and caveats: Relative to normal scalp, lesional scalp, especially alopecia totalis/universalis, showed higher clonality.

This TCR was sampled from a human donor with alopecia areata. This specimen was CD8+ T cells sorted from blood, taken at week 44, from a patient treated with tofacitinib.

CDR3 sequence (DNA): TGTGCCAGTAGGGAGACAGGGTCGGAAGACTACACCTTC. Protein sequence: CASRETGSEDYTF. The chain uses TRBV19 and TRBJ1-2, with TRBD1 matching 7 bases. From germline, CDR1 is LNHDA and CDR2 SQIVND (reference sequence). V lost 6 bases and J lost 10; bases outside the gene matches: 11. This CDR3 comprises 13 residues.